The 27 T cell receptor beta chains given below trace back to one sample, sequenced in a study of siplizumab effects on memory and regulatory T cells. Their specific antigens are unknown. For around 6 days at 37°C, the mixed lymphocyte reaction cells were kept in coculture. Method: immunoSEQ multiplex PCR; TCRdb's copy keeps in-frame clones and lacks some. The sample gives some 9,900 clones, around 40% of which show up once; about 10% is in the top ten. The sequenced sample consisted of CFSE-low (dividing) CD8+ T cells sorted from an allogeneic mixed lymphocyte reaction. Every receptor here comes from a human donor in good health; the cells came from an allogeneic mixed lymphocyte reaction.

Judged by abundance, this clone is medium-sized. J is TRBJ1-1 and V is TRBV19; D gene uncertain. Germline V gene lookup returns CDR1 LNHDA and CDR2 SQIVND (reference sequence). The V end lost 1 base, the J end lost 5 bases, and 5 bases lay between the germline ends. The CDR3 contains 12 residues. Here the CDR3 DNA reads TGTGCCAGTAGTATAGGGTGGACTGAAGCTTTCTTT. This encodes CASSIGWTEAFF.

This clone turned up a few times. The chain links TRBV11-3 to TRBJ2-7; a possible D gene is TRBD2 (6 bases). Deletions cut 4 bases from V and 2 bases from J, with 12 bases between. The CDR3 covers 14 residues. Germline lookup yields CDR1 SGHNT and CDR2 YENEEA. The CDR3 DNA reads TGTGCCAGCAGCTCTGAATGGGGGGCCTACGAGCAGTACTTC. It codes for CASSSEWGAYEQYF.

This clone was found a few times. The J gene is TRBJ2-2, the V gene TRBV19; D not resolved. Trimming took 0 bases from V and 11 from J, leaving 10 bases between them. The germline CDR1 and CDR2 sequences are LNHDA and SQIVND (reference sequence). The CDR3 consists of 13 residues. The CDR3 loop is CASSIDVKNELFF. The CDR3 coding sequence is TGTGCCAGTAGTATAGATGTAAAAAACGAGCTGTTTTTT.

This clone was recorded a few times. V usage is TRBV6-5 and J usage is TRBJ2-3; D possibly corresponds to TRBD1 (6 bases). The V end lost 5 bases, the J end lost 3 bases, and 12 bases lay between the germline ends. From germline, CDR1 is MNHEY and CDR2 SVGAGI. The CDR3 has 14 amino acids. The CDR3 protein is CASSTTGLTDTQYF. CDR3 DNA sequence: TGTGCCAGCAGTACCACAGGGTTAACAGATACGCAGTATTTT.

In the case of this clone: A much larger clone lies one base from this, so it may be a read error. This chain uses TRBV5-4 with TRBJ1-1; D may be TRBD1 (6 bases). Trimming stripped 2 bases from V and 3 bases from J, with 17 bases between. This CDR3 has 16 amino acids. CDR1 is SGHNT and CDR2 is YYREEE in the germline V gene (reference sequence). The CDR3 region is CASSLGQGKMDTEAFF. DNA of the CDR3: TGTGCCAGCAGCTTAGGCCAGGGGAAGATGGACACTGAAGCTTTCTTT. The full variable domain, in which reference TRBV5-4 and TRBJ1-1 provide the parts outside the CDR3, is ETGVTQSPTHLIKTRGQQVTLRCSSQSGHNTVSWYQQALGQGPQFIFQYYREEENGRGNFPPRFSGLQFPNYSSELNVNALELDDSALYLCASSLGQGKMDTEAFFGQGTRLTVV.

This clone is judged medium-sized. The J gene is TRBJ2-7, the V gene TRBV11-2; D is unclear. The germline V gene encodes CDR1 SGHAT and CDR2 FQNNGV. The CDR3 totals 13 residues. Trimming shortened V by 3 bases and J by 3 bases, and 9 bases separated the two germline ends. This CDR3 reads CASSFMGSYEQYF. In DNA, the CDR3 is TGTGCCAGCAGCTTTATGGGCAGCTACGAGCAGTACTTC.

This clone is classed as medium-sized. CDR3 bases: TGTGCCAGCAGCTCCGGGACGCGAGGCTACACCTTC. Translated: CASSSGTRGYTF. This chain connects TRBV7-9 to TRBJ1-2, with a tentative D call TRBD1 (5 bases). V dropped 4 bases and J dropped 8 bases, with 11 bases sitting between them. The germline gives CDR1 SEHNR, CDR2 FQNEAQ (reference sequence). This CDR3 comprises 12 residues. The entire variable domain, with the rest obtained from reference TRBV7-9 and TRBJ1-2, is as follows: DTGVSQNPRHKITKRGQNVTFRCDPISEHNRLYWYRQTLGQGPEFLTYFQNEAQLEKSRLLSDRFSAERPKGSFSTLEIQRTEQGDSAMYLCASSSGTRGYTFGSGTRLTVV.

The chain employs TRBV4-1 and TRBJ1-1; 10 bases align to TRBD1. V trimming: 3 bases; J trimming: 11 bases; junction bases outside the gene matches: 12. The CDR3 length is 15 residues. Germline V gene data show CDR1 as MGHRA and CDR2 as YSYEKL. The CDR3 bases are TGCGCCAGCAGCCACCCAGCCAAAAAGGACAGGGGGGCTTTCTTT. Its protein is CASSHPAKKDRGAFF.

This clone has a count of ten or more. The chain recombines TRBV23-1 with TRBJ1-5, with D maybe TRBD1 (6 bases). Being an ORF, TRBV23-1 has a function that is uncertain. V was trimmed by 7 bases and J by 0 bases, leaving 19 bases between them. The CDR3 is made up of 17 amino acids. The DNA of the CDR3 is TGCGCCAGCACCAATGGACAGCGTTGGGATAGCAATCAGCCCCAGCATTTT. Translating it yields CASTNGQRWDSNQPQHF.

By proportion, this clone is medium-sized. The V and J genes are TRBV7-9 and TRBJ2-1; a weak D match, TRBD1 (6 bases). The germline gives CDR1 SEHNR, CDR2 FQNEAQ (reference sequence). The germline V and J ends were trimmed by 1 base and 8 bases, with 15 bases remaining between them. This CDR3 is 15 amino acids long. The CDR3 loop reads CASSLDRVVVDEQFF. CDR3 DNA sequence: TGTGCCAGCAGCTTAGACAGGGTGGTCGTGGATGAGCAGTTCTTC.

By share, this clone counts as medium-sized (0.01 to 0.1%). This chain connects TRBV2 to TRBJ2-7, with D unresolved. The CDR3 runs to 12 residues. The V and J ends lost 4 bases and 4 bases respectively, with 8 bases between them. Germline CDR1 is SNHLY and CDR2 is FYNNEI. The CDR3 reads CASSGASYEQYF. The DNA of the CDR3 is TGTGCCAGCAGTGGGGCGAGTTACGAGCAGTACTTC.

As concerns this clone: Other DNA sequences of this sample code for an identical CDR3. This chain links TRBV19 with TRBJ2-1; 10 bases agree with TRBD2. The junction had 3 bases not matched to a gene; V was cut back by 2 bases and J by 2 bases. The length of the CDR3 is 16 residues. Germline V gene sequence: CDR1 LNHDA, CDR2 SQIVND (reference sequence). This CDR3 reads CASSISSGGAYNEQFF. DNA for the CDR3: TGTGCCAGTAGTATATCCAGCGGGGGGGCCTACAATGAGCAGTTCTTC.

This clone was observed a handful of times. The V call is TRBV28, the J call TRBJ1-1, with D hard to call. Germline assignment: CDR1 MDHEN and CDR2 SYDVKM. V lost 5 bases and J 4 bases, leaving 14 bases between the germline ends. This CDR3 contains 14 residues. The CDR3 coding sequence is TGTGCCAGCAGTCCCCCTAGGGTTGTCACTGAAGCTTTCTTT. Its protein is CASSPPRVVTEAFF.

This clone is medium-sized (0.01 to 0.1%) by share. This chain connects TRBV25-1 to TRBJ2-7; 8 bases line up with TRBD1. J was trimmed by 3 bases and V by 6 bases; bases with no gene match: 4. Germline lookup yields CDR1 MGHDK and CDR2 SYGVNS. The CDR3 extends over 13 amino acids. Here the CDR3 DNA reads TGTGCCAGCAGCCCAGGGACAGGCTACGAGCAGTACTTC. Its translation is CASSPGTGYEQYF.

The chain is built from TRBV5-6 and TRBJ2-1; tentatively, D is TRBD1 or TRBD2 (5 bases each). Germline CDR1 and CDR2: SGHDT and YYEEEE. Trimming took off 6 bases at V and 4 bases at J, with 23 bases between the two ends. CDR3 size: 17 residues. CDR3: CASNSASGASRYNEQFF. The CDR3 region has the DNA TGTGCCAGCAACTCCGCGTCTGGGGCTAGCAGATACAATGAGCAGTTCTTC. Supplemented by reference TRBV5-6 and TRBJ2-1, the full variable domain reads DAGVTQSPTHLIKTRGQQVTLRCSPKSGHDTVSWYQQALGQGPQFIFQYYEEEERQRGNFPDRFSGHQFPNYSSELNVNALLLGDSALYLCASNSASGASRYNEQFFGPGTRLTVL.

V usage is TRBV19 and J usage is TRBJ1-2; D remains unclear. The V end was cut by 5 bases, the J end by 2 bases, with 9 bases between. The germline V gene has CDR1 LNHDA and CDR2 SQIVND (reference sequence). The CDR3 is 13 residues long. CDR3 in amino acids: CASSSSLNYGYTF. CDR3 coding DNA: TGTGCCAGTAGTTCCAGCCTAAACTATGGCTACACCTTC.

This clone is medium-sized. The CDR3 DNA reads as TGTGCCAGCCAAGCCGCGGGGGCCAACGTCCTGACTTTC. Translation: CASQAAGANVLTF. This chain uses TRBV9 with TRBJ2-6; D unclear. The CDR3 sequence is 13 residues long. Looked up from germline, CDR1 is SGDLS and CDR2 is YYNGEE. V shed 7 bases and J shed 4 bases, with 9 bases lying between them.

This clone is medium-sized. The rearrangement links TRBV9 to TRBJ2-2, with TRBD2 as a possible D gene (5 bases). Per germline, CDR1 SGDLS and CDR2 YYNGEE. The length of the CDR3 is 14 residues. The V end lost 3 bases, the J end lost 6 bases, and 12 bases lay between the germline ends. DNA of the CDR3: TGTGCCAGCAGCGAGAGAACTAGGCCCGGGGAGCTGTTTTTT. Its protein product is CASSERTRPGELFF.

CDR3 sequence (DNA): TGTGCCAGTTCTGGCGGGCCGAACACCGGGGAGCTGTTTTTT. Its protein product is CASSGGPNTGELFF. This sequence joins TRBV7-9 and TRBJ2-2; D might be TRBD2 (5 bases). Trimming pared 9 bases from V and 0 bases from J, leaving 11 bases between. The germline gives CDR1 SEHNR, CDR2 FQNEAQ (reference sequence). The CDR3 length is 14 residues.

This chain links TRBV19 with TRBJ2-7; the match to TRBD1 covers 8 bases. V lost 5 bases and J lost 2; bases outside the gene matches: 5. CDR3 length: 14 amino acids. CDR1 and CDR2 from the germline V gene are LNHDA and SQIVND (reference sequence). CDR3 loop: CASSSTTGAYEQYF. The CDR3 coding sequence is TGTGCCAGTAGTTCGACGACAGGGGCCTACGAGCAGTACTTC. Drawing the rest from reference TRBV19 and TRBJ2-7, the complete variable domain is DGGITQSPKYLFRKEGQNVTLSCEQNLNHDAMYWYRQDPGQGLRLIYYSQIVNDFQKGDIAEGYSVSREKKESFPLTVTSAQKNPTAFYLCASSSTTGAYEQYFGPGTRLTVT.

The chain couples TRBV28 to TRBJ1-2, with D possibly being TRBD1 (6 bases). Looked up from germline, CDR1 is MDHEN and CDR2 is SYDVKM. V lost 6 bases, J lost 4 bases, and 18 bases lay in between. The CDR3 runs to 15 residues. CDR3 loop: CASRPTGSLSYGYTF. CDR3 in DNA: TGTGCCAGCAGGCCCACAGGGTCTCTATCCTATGGCTACACCTTC.

This chain links TRBV27 with TRBJ2-7; TRBD1 matches 7 bases. The CDR3 length is 14 residues. Germline V lookup: CDR1 MNHEY, CDR2 SMNVEV (reference sequence). After removal of 5 bases from V and 5 bases from J, the junction contained 9 bases not matched to a gene. In DNA form, the CDR3 reads TGTGCCAGCAGTGAAACGGACAGGCGAAACGAGCAGTACTTC. As protein: CASSETDRRNEQYF.

Sample share makes this clone medium-sized. The chain uses TRBV7-6 and TRBJ2-7; D is unclear. There are 13 residues in the CDR3. V was clipped by 5 bases and J by 1 base, with 9 bases between them. Per germline, CDR1 SGHVS and CDR2 FNYEAQ. CDR3 coding DNA: TGTGCCAGCAGCGAACGAGCGTCCTACGAGCAGTACTTC. Translating it yields CASSERASYEQYF.

J is TRBJ1-1 and V is TRBV11-2; D unresolved. Germline V gene lookup returns CDR1 SGHAT and CDR2 FQNNGV. This CDR3 is 16 amino acids long. V shed 0 bases and J shed 0 bases, with 11 bases lying between them. CDR3 DNA: TGTGCCAGCAGCTTAGACTGGCAGGCCATGAACACTGAAGCTTTCTTT. Protein product: CASSLDWQAMNTEAFF.

The chain is built from TRBV28 and TRBJ2-7, with TRBD2 as a possible D gene (5 bases). Germline CDR1 reads MDHEN; CDR2 reads SYDVKM. CDR3 size: 12 residues. V shed 6 bases and J shed 4 bases, with 10 bases lying between them. This chain's CDR3 is CASRRGSYEQYF. The CDR3 DNA reads as TGTGCCAGCAGGAGAGGGTCATACGAGCAGTACTTC.

The chain is built from TRBV6-5 and TRBJ1-2, with D possibly matching TRBD1 (5 bases). Germline V lookup: CDR1 MNHEY, CDR2 SVGAGI. This CDR3 is built from 14 residues. Trimming cost V 5 bases and J 4 bases, with 14 bases left between them. This chain's CDR3 is CASSPILDIYGYTF. The DNA of the CDR3 is TGTGCCAGCAGTCCGATACTGGACATCTATGGCTACACCTTC.

This clone has only one observation. This rearrangement joins TRBV6-5 to TRBJ1-6, with a tentative D call TRBD1 (5 bases). In germline, CDR1 is MNHEY, CDR2 SVGAGI. This CDR3 region has 14 residues. V lost 4 bases to trimming and J lost 8 bases, with 12 bases between them. The CDR3 DNA follows: TGTGCCAGCAGTTCTCAGGGAGGCCATTCACCCCTCCACTTT. As protein: CASSSQGGHSPLHF.